This entry lists 25 T cell receptor beta chains sequenced from one sample in a study of beta chain features in type 1 diabetes. Reverse transcribing all isolated RNA meant expressed TCRB transcripts were sequenced. Method: immunoSEQ multiplex PCR; TCRdb's copy keeps in-frame clones and lacks some. The sample records some 400,000 clones, around 15% being singletons. Sequencing was done on a sample of naive CD4+ T cells from blood. All receptors derive from a woman aged 18-29 years in good health.

The rearrangement links TRBV30 to TRBJ2-2; a weak D match, TRBD2 (6 bases). CDR3 length: 13 residues. The germline V gene encodes CDR1 GTSNPN and CDR2 SVGIG (reference sequence). V was trimmed by 2 bases and J by 6 bases, leaving 10 bases between them. The CDR3 spells CAWSSGDPGELFF. The CDR3 nucleotides are TGTGCCTGGAGTTCGGGGGACCCCGGGGAGCTGTTTTTT.

The CDR3 region has the DNA TGTGCCAGCAGTTTAGGCGGGAGAAGGGCCTACGAGCAGTACTTC. Residues: CASSLGGRRAYEQYF. This chain links TRBV28 with TRBJ2-7; 7 nucleotides align to TRBD2. This CDR3 is 15 amino acids long. Germline CDR1 reads MDHEN; CDR2 reads SYDVKM. V shed 2 bases, J shed 2 bases, and the junction held 6 bases outside the gene matches.

This clone was counted only a few times. The CDR3 DNA sequence: TGCGCCAGCAGTCGAACTTCGACTAGCGGGAGAGGAGGCACAGATACGCAGTATTTT. Translating it yields CASSRTSTSGRGGTDTQYF. The J gene is TRBJ2-3, the V gene TRBV4-3; 12 nucleotides align to TRBD2. The ends lost 6 bases at V and 1 base at J; junction bases unmatched: 14. Per the germline V gene, CDR1 is LGHNA and CDR2 is YSLEER. The CDR3 totals 19 residues.

This clone was seen more than once but under ten times. The V gene is TRBV28, the J gene TRBJ2-7; 12 bases agree with TRBD2. The CDR3 is made up of 15 amino acids. V was pared by 8 bases and J by 2 bases, with 7 bases of the junction left unmatched. Germline values: CDR1 MDHEN, CDR2 SYDVKM. CDR3 residues: CASSGLAGGPYEQYF. The CDR3 DNA is TGTGCCAGCTCGGGACTAGCGGGCGGCCCCTACGAGCAGTACTTC.

This clone was recorded a few times. This chain uses TRBV7-2 with TRBJ2-2; a weak D match, TRBD2 (6 bases). The CDR3 sequence is 15 residues long. Trimming pared 1 base from V and 5 bases from J, leaving 11 bases between. From germline, CDR1 is SGHTA and CDR2 FQGNSA. As DNA, the CDR3 is TGTGCCAGCAGCTTAGAGCGGGCAGGGACCGGGGAGCTGTTTTTT. Protein sequence: CASSLERAGTGELFF.

This clone appeared a few times. This chain connects TRBV2 to TRBJ2-3; D is uncertain. Germline V gene lookup returns CDR1 SNHLY and CDR2 FYNNEI. The V gene lost 4 bases and the J gene lost 2 bases, with 7 bases spanning the gap. This CDR3 comprises 13 residues. The CDR3 protein is CASSGALTDTQYF. CDR3 bases: TGTGCCAGCAGTGGGGCCCTCACAGATACGCAGTATTTT.

A few counts support this clone. For the CDR3, the DNA is TGTGCCAGCAGCCAAGAAAGAGGTCAATTCAGTAACGATCAGCCCCAGCATTTT. This codes for CASSQERGQFSNDQPQHF. The rearrangement joins TRBV14 to TRBJ1-5, with no clear D. The CDR3 is 18 residues long. Germline assignment: CDR1 SGHDN and CDR2 FVKESK. V was trimmed by 0 bases and J by 5 bases, leaving 20 bases between them.

This clone has a handful of counts. The chain combines TRBV9 with TRBJ2-5; 9 bases are shared with TRBD2. The V and J ends lost 4 bases and 5 bases, in that order; junction bases with no gene match: 12. Germline V CDR1 and CDR2: SGDLS, YYNGEE. The CDR3 is 16 amino acids. CDR3 DNA: TGTGCCAGCAGCCCTTATGGGCGGGAGGGCAGGGAGACCCAGTACTTC. Protein product: CASSPYGREGRETQYF.

This clone came up a few times. The genes are TRBV18 and TRBJ1-2; 9 bases map to TRBD1. There are 13 residues in the CDR3. Trimming at V came to 6 bases and at J to 8 bases, leaving 7 bases not matched to a gene. The germline gives CDR1 KGHSH, CDR2 LQKENI. CDR3 loop: CASSFDRGKGYTF. The CDR3 nucleotides are TGTGCCAGCTCCTTTGACAGGGGGAAAGGCTACACCTTC.

This clone came up a few times. The chain uses TRBV4-1 and TRBJ2-2; 7 nucleotides align to TRBD2. V was clipped by 4 bases and J by 0 bases; unmatched bases: 2. The CDR3 is made up of 15 amino acids. Germline V gives CDR1 MGHRA, CDR2 YSYEKL. The CDR3 sequence: CASSRSGTNTGELFF. The DNA for the CDR3 is TGCGCCAGCAGCCGCAGCGGGACGAACACCGGGGAGCTGTTTTTT.

This clone has more than one count but fewer than ten. This chain connects TRBV5-4 to TRBJ2-4, with 10 bases lining up with TRBD2. Germline CDR1 and CDR2: SGHNT and YYREEE (reference sequence). This CDR3 contains 17 residues. V trimming: 1 base; J trimming: 5 bases; junction bases outside the gene matches: 9. The CDR3 here is CASSLRLAGVTENIQYF. As DNA, the CDR3 is TGTGCCAGCAGCTTGCGGCTAGCGGGAGTCACAGAAAACATTCAGTACTTC.

V and J are TRBV30 and TRBJ2-2; a possible D gene is TRBD1 (6 bases). This CDR3 region has 13 residues. Germline V gives CDR1 GTSNPN, CDR2 SVGIG (reference sequence). Trimming removed 8 bases at V and 3 bases at J, with 13 bases between. DNA of the CDR3: TGTGCCCGCAACAGGGTGGACACCGGGGAGCTGTTTTTT. It specifies CARNRVDTGELFF.

This clone appeared a few times. The chain employs TRBV7-9 and TRBJ2-1; 11 nucleotides align to TRBD1. V lost 8 bases to trimming and J lost 0 bases; unmatched junction nucleotides: 6. Germline values: CDR1 SEHNR, CDR2 FQNEAQ (reference sequence). The CDR3 contains 16 residues. CDR3 protein: CASARDRGSSYNEQFF. The DNA of the CDR3 is TGTGCCAGCGCCAGGGACAGGGGGAGCTCCTACAATGAGCAGTTCTTC.

V is TRBV4-1 and J is TRBJ2-7, with 8 bases lining up with TRBD2. This CDR3 has 16 amino acids. CDR1 MGHRA and CDR2 YSYEKL come from the germline V gene. J gave up 4 bases and V 0 bases, and 8 bases lay outside the gene matches. CDR3 coding DNA: TGCGCCAGCAGCCAAGATAGGCAACTAGCGGCTTACGAGCAGTACTTC. Protein product: CASSQDRQLAAYEQYF.

This clone has just a few counts. Mismatch with germline at one junction end may stem from a read error. V gene TRBV7-8 combines with J gene TRBJ1-1; D possibly corresponds to TRBD1 (5 bases). Germline V lookup: CDR1 SGHVS, CDR2 FQNEAQ. CDR3 length: 11 amino acids. CDR3 in DNA: TGCGCCTCAGGGAATAGGGCTGAAGCTTTCTTT. Its protein product is CASGNRAEAFF.

The chain recombines TRBV7-2 with TRBJ2-7; 10 bases line up with TRBD2. CDR1 and CDR2 from the germline V gene are SGHTA and FQGNSA. Losses at the gene ends were 6 bases for V and 1 base for J; bases not matched to a gene: 9. The CDR3 runs to 16 residues. The CDR3 DNA reads TGTGCCAGCAGTCTTACCCGGACTAGCGGATCCTACGAGCAGTACTTC. Encoded protein: CASSLTRTSGSYEQYF.

This clone was found a few times. The chain combines TRBV6-5 with TRBJ1-1, with D uncertain. Germline V gene data show CDR1 as MNHEY and CDR2 as SVGAGI. V dropped 6 bases and J dropped 5 bases, with 13 bases sitting between them. The CDR3 is made up of 13 amino acids. Here the CDR3 reads CASSSTVGTEAFF. The CDR3 DNA follows: TGTGCCAGCAGCTCCACCGTCGGGACTGAAGCTTTCTTT.

The chain carries TRBV27 and TRBJ2-5; 9 bases agree with TRBD1. The DNA matches TRBJ2-7 better at its end, which makes the J call doubtful. Germline CDR1 is MNHEY and CDR2 is SMNVEV (reference sequence). This CDR3 region has 15 residues. The CDR3: CASSSTGTGMHEQYF. The CDR3 DNA is TGTGCCAGCAGTTCAACCGGGACAGGGATGCACGAGCAGTACTTC.

This clone came up a few times. V is TRBV29-1 and J is TRBJ2-1; TRBD2 aligns across 8 bases. The V segment lost 3 bases and the J segment 8 bases; nucleotides outside the gene matches: 9. The germline V gene encodes CDR1 SQVTM and CDR2 ANQGSEA. This CDR3 contains 14 residues. As DNA, the CDR3 is TGCAGCGTTGAGGTCCGGGAGGGCCGAGATGAGCAGTTCTTC. Translated, it gives CSVEVREGRDEQFF.

The chain links TRBV29-1 to TRBJ2-3, with 8 bases lining up with TRBD2. V trimming: 2 bases; J trimming: 4 bases; junction bases outside the gene matches: 5. The CDR3 has 14 residues. The V gene's germline CDR1 is SQVTM and CDR2 ANQGSEA. CDR3 sequence reads: CSVEYGRAPDTQYF. DNA for the CDR3: TGCAGCGTTGAATACGGGAGGGCCCCAGATACGCAGTATTTT.

The V gene is TRBV9, the J gene TRBJ2-4; the match to TRBD2 covers 9 bases. V lost 3 bases, J lost 0 bases, and 16 bases stayed unmatched. The CDR3 has 20 amino acids. CDR1 is SGDLS and CDR2 is YYNGEE in the germline V gene. CDR3 bases: TGTGCCAGCAGCGCCCCCATGGCTAGCGGGAAGGGACTAGCCAAAAACATTCAGTACTTC. It is translated as CASSAPMASGKGLAKNIQYF.

This clone was counted only a few times. This chain joins TRBV4-2 and TRBJ2-7; D unresolved. This CDR3 contains 12 residues. V was clipped by 0 bases and J by 5 bases, with 5 bases between them. The germline V gene has CDR1 LGHNA and CDR2 YNFKEQ. For the CDR3, the DNA is TGTGCCAGCAGCCAAGAGGGCCACGAGCAGTACTTC. It codes for CASSQEGHEQYF.

In this sample, this clone turned up a few times. The rearrangement uses TRBV29-1 and TRBJ2-5; a possible D gene is TRBD2 (5 bases). Trimming removed 1 base from V and 5 bases from J, with 17 bases in between. There are 15 residues in the CDR3. Germline V lookup: CDR1 SQVTM, CDR2 ANQGSEA. The CDR3 region is CSVEGGPSSVETQYF. CDR3 nucleotides: TGCAGCGTTGAAGGAGGGCCCTCGTCGGTGGAGACCCAGTACTTC.

This clone was seen a few times. The DNA for the CDR3 is TGTGCCACGTACAATGAGCAGTTCTTC. This sequence encodes CATYNEQFF. The J gene is TRBJ2-1, the V gene TRBV19, with D unresolved. This CDR3 region has 9 residues. V gave up 10 bases and J gave up 4 bases, with 2 bases separating them. Germline-derived CDR1 and CDR2 are LNHDA and SQIVND (reference sequence).

J is TRBJ2-5 and V is TRBV5-6; 7 bases line up with TRBD2. Germline V gene data show CDR1 as SGHDT and CDR2 as YYEEEE. The junction had 5 bases not matched to a gene; V was cut back by 2 bases and J by 4 bases. The CDR3 is 14 amino acids. The CDR3 spells CASSFGPGGETQYF. The CDR3 DNA sequence: TGTGCCAGCAGCTTCGGACCGGGGGGAGAGACCCAGTACTTC.